Here is one T cell receptor beta chain with its context. These data are taken from a study of CD8 T cells in Susac syndrome. V lost 3 bases to trimming and J lost 2 bases, with 11 bases between them. The germline CDR1 and CDR2 sequences are MGHRA and YSYEKL. CDR3 size: 14 residues. The authors sequenced TCR beta from blood CD8+ and CD4+ T cells. The multiple sclerosis control group comprised treatment-naive patients with stable or active relapsing-remitting disease. FACS was used to enrich TEMRA cells, whereas the CD8+ and CD4+ T cells were obtained by negative isolation. Roughly 0.45 to 1 ug RNA was reverse transcribed with random hexamers. The method of amplification for TCR beta CDR3 was immunoSEQ multiplex PCR, covering 54 Vbeta and 13 Jbeta. MiXCR, applied by TCRdb to the immunoSEQ multiplex PCR reads, yields one record per CDR3 protein. The sample has some 300,000 distinct CDR3 sequences, 89% seen once; the top ten hold roughly 0.2%.

The chain joins TRBV4-1 to TRBJ2-7; D possibly corresponds to TRBD1 (6 bases). This receptor was identified in a human donor with multiple sclerosis. Sequencing input: CD8+ T cells from PBMCs. The CDR3 DNA sequence: TGCGCCAGCAGCCATCCAGGGGAAGCCTACGAGCAGTACTTC. Amino acids: CASSHPGEAYEQYF.